This T cell receptor beta chain comes out of a study of cytomegalovirus exposure and HLA in healthy donors. Background on the study: Across around 400 genotyped donors, 81% landed in the Caucasian-associated ancestry cluster. General study findings and limits: One cluster of highly shared sequence variants probably arose as a sequencing artifact. In vitro confirmation showed a few CMV-associated chains to be CMV antigen specific. Most CMV-associated TCR beta chains appeared HLA-restricted in a later analysis.

Primers for the PCR totalled 60 Vbeta and 13 Jbeta. TCRdb's table, derived via immunoSEQ multiplex PCR, lists solely in-frame clones and lacks some. The table has about 150,000 clones, approximately 81% seen once; the top ten hold just over 2.5%. On this clone: Its target is not known.

The material sequenced was PBMCs. This receptor was identified in a man aged 25 to 40 in good health and CMV-seropositive.

CDR3 bases: TGCAGCGTGAGGACAGGGGCGAATTCACCCCTCCACTTT. It encodes CSVRTGANSPLHF. The chain uses TRBV29-1 and TRBJ1-6, with 9 bases matching TRBD1. The germline gives CDR1 SQVTM, CDR2 ANQGSEA. The CDR3 has 13 amino acids. V was clipped by 6 bases and J by 7 bases; unmatched bases: 4.